This entry features one T cell receptor (beta chain) sequence. The germline V gene has CDR1 MGHRA and CDR2 YSYEKL. This CDR3 has 18 residues. With V trimmed by 1 base and J by 7 bases, 11 bases remained unmatched. The source of the sample is a study of blood T cell repertoires in COVID-19. Study details: There were acute and convalescent COVID-19 samples, and they came from the United States, Italy and Spain. From T cells, B-cell-depleted T cells, or PBMCs came the material, which was cDNA or gDNA.

Cohorts were determined from participant-reported clinical history. Authors' analysis steps: Estimation of nucleated cell counts relied on the amplification of reference gene primers. Clones were sequenced by immunoSEQ multiplex PCR, and TCRdb holds only the in-frame ones, with some missing. The DNA was the basis for D and trimming; V, J and clone size are from that table. The repertoire holds around 340,000 clones, with 80% to 90% as singletons. Sequencing was carried out using PBMCs or T cells enriched from blood (not recorded which). This TCR was recovered from a woman aged 40 to 50 with acute COVID-19. This chain joins TRBV4-1 and TRBJ1-6, with 9 bases aligning to TRBD1. The CDR3 is CASSQVIGQGNKNSPLHF. Here the CDR3 DNA reads TGCGCCAGCAGCCAAGTGATTGGACAGGGGAATAAGAATTCACCCCTCCACTTT.